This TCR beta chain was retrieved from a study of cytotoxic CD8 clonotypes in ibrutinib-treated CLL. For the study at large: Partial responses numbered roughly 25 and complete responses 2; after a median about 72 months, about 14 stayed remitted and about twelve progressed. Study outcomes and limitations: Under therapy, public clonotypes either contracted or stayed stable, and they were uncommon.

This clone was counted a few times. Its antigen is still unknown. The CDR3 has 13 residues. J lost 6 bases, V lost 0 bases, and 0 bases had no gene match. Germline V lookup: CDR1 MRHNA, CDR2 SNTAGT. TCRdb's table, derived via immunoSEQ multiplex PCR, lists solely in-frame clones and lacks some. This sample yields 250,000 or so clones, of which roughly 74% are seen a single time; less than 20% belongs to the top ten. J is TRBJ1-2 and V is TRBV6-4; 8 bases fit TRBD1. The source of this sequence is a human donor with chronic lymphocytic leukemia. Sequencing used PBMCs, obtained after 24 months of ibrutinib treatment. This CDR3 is CASSDSTGDGYTF. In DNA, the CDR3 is TGTGCCAGCAGTGACTCGACAGGGGATGGCTACACCTTC.